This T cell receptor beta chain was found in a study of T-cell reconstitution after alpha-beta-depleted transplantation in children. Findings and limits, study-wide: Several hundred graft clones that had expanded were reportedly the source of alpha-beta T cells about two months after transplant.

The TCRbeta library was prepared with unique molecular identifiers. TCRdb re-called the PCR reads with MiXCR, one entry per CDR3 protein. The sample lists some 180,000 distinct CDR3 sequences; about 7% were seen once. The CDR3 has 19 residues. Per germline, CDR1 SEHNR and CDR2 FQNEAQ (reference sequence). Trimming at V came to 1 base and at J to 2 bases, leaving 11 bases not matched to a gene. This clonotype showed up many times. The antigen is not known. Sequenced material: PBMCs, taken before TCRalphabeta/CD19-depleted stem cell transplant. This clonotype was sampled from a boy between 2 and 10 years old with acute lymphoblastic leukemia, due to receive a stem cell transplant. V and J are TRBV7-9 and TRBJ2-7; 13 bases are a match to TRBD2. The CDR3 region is CASSLGTSGSERRAYEQYF. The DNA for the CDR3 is TGTGCCAGCAGCTTAGGGACTAGCGGGAGTGAAAGAAGGGCCTACGAGCAGTACTTC.